What follows describes a single TCR beta chain. The table came from immunoSEQ multiplex PCR; TCRdb's copy has only in-frame clones and leaves some out. This sample has a few hundred thousand clones, with approximately 88% found just once. Germline CDR1 reads SQVTM; CDR2 reads ANQGSEA. The V gene end was trimmed by 2 bases and the J gene end by 10 bases; junction bases not matched to a gene: 7. The CDR3 length is 14 residues. The data stem from a study of blood T cell repertoires in COVID-19. This TCR derives from a man aged 18 to 35 with acute COVID-19. The sequencing input was PBMCs or T cells enriched from blood (not recorded which). This rearrangement joins TRBV29-1 to TRBJ2-1, with 11 bases that match TRBD2. The CDR3 here is CSVEKALAGGEQFF. In nucleotides, the CDR3 is TGCAGCGTTGAAAAGGCGCTAGCGGGAGGCGAGCAGTTCTTC.